Below, 28 T cell receptor beta chains from the same sample are listed, as sequenced in a study of vaccination and CD4 T cells after COVID-19 (dated by TCRdb to between 2021 and 2023). No antigen has been assigned to these receptors. The sample's treatment or condition label, decoded: roughly 11-day PBMC culture with coronavirus spike peptide pools or control peptides (ViraFEST assay). Receptor amplification or capture employed PCR. The sequencing machine was an Illumina iSeq 100. DNA from cultured CD4+ T cells underwent TCR sequencing with the Oncomine TCR Beta short-read assay at the Johns Hopkins FTIC core. TCRdb's own reprocessing of the public reads used fastp at Q25 and MiXCR and kept productive beta chains. For every CDR3 protein sequence, its rows merge into one entry that carries the most common genes and DNA. The sample table lists 12,000 to 15,000 distinct CDR3 sequences, 53% of them with a count of one. Together, the top ten hold roughly 12% of the sample.

The sequencing input was CD4+ T cells from blood, cultured in vitro. The receptor source for this set is a human donor who had recovered from COVID-19.

The rearrangement uses TRBV6-1 and TRBJ2-5; D may be TRBD1 (6 bases). Germline CDR1 MNHNS, CDR2 SASEGT. The V and J ends lost 6 bases and 5 bases respectively, with 10 bases between them. The CDR3 length is 12 residues. CDR3 sequence (DNA): TGTGCCAGCAGCGACAGGCGGGAGACCCAGTACTTC. As protein: CASSDRRETQYF.

The V call is TRBV20-1, the J call TRBJ2-3; possible D gene TRBD1, 6 bases. The V end was cut by 0 bases, the J end by 3 bases, with 16 bases between. The CDR3 covers 16 residues. Per the germline V gene, CDR1 is DFQATT and CDR2 is SNEGSKA (reference sequence). The CDR3 nucleotides read TGCAGTGCTAGAGAACCCTACAGGGTTGGGACAGATACGCAGTATTTT. Its protein is CSAREPYRVGTDTQYF.

A note on this clonotype: One junction end does not reproduce the germline sequence, and a read error may be involved. The chain links TRBV2 to TRBJ2-4, with 7 bases identical to TRBD2. Looked up from germline, CDR1 is SNHLY and CDR2 is FYNNEI. The CDR3 length is 13 residues. This CDR3 is CASSATGGNTQYF. The CDR3 DNA sequence: TGTGCCAGCAGCGCTACGGGGGGAAACACTCAGTACTTC.

This clonotype was observed a few times. The V gene is TRBV7-2, the J gene TRBJ2-5; D remains ambiguous. Trimming cost V 3 bases and J 2 bases, with 7 bases left between them. The CDR3 has 13 residues. The V gene's germline CDR1 is SGHTA and CDR2 FQGNSA. The CDR3, as DNA: TGTGCCAGCAGCTTCTCACGGCAAGAGACCCAGTACTTC. Its translation is CASSFSRQETQYF. The whole variable domain, remainder taken from reference TRBV7-2 and TRBJ2-5, is GAGVSQSPSNKVTEKGKDVELRCDPISGHTALYWYRQSLGQGLEFLIYFQGNSAPDKSGLPSDRFSAERTGGSVSTLTIQRTQQEDSAVYLCASSFSRQETQYFGPGTRLLVL.

The chain carries TRBV7-2 and TRBJ1-6; TRBD1 matches 8 bases. V lost 4 bases to trimming and J lost 10 bases; unmatched junction nucleotides: 6. The CDR3 runs to 14 residues. Germline lookup yields CDR1 SGHTA and CDR2 FQGNSA. This CDR3 is CASSSDRGGSPLHF. The CDR3 bases are TGTGCCAGCAGCTCCGACAGGGGCGGGTCACCCCTCCACTTT.

The chain uses TRBV27 and TRBJ1-5; 9 bases align to TRBD1. In germline, CDR1 is MNHEY, CDR2 SMNVEV (reference sequence). The CDR3 contains 14 residues. The J segment lost 7 bases and the V segment lost 3 bases, leaving 4 bases of the junction unmatched. CDR3 loop: CASSLRTGAQPQHF. Written as DNA, the CDR3 is TGTGCCAGCAGTTTGAGGACAGGGGCCCAGCCCCAGCATTTT.

The chain is built from TRBV7-9 and TRBJ2-1; 8 bases agree with TRBD1. Trimming cost V 6 bases and J 6 bases; bases outside gene matches: 13. CDR3 length equals 16 residues. The germline gives CDR1 SEHNR, CDR2 FQNEAQ (reference sequence). The CDR3 loop is CASRIVRDRTSNEQFF. The CDR3 DNA reads TGTGCCAGCAGAATAGTTCGGGACAGGACTTCCAATGAGCAGTTCTTC.

This chain connects TRBV6-1 to TRBJ2-2; 8 nucleotides line up with TRBD2. Germline values: CDR1 MNHNS, CDR2 SASEGT. The CDR3 contains 14 residues. J lost 7 bases, V lost 7 bases, and 8 bases had no gene match. The CDR3, as DNA: TGTGCCAGCACCTCTGCCCGGGGGGGCGGGGAGCTGTTTTTT. Amino acids: CASTSARGGGELFF.

Relative to its sample, this clonotype is large (0.1 to 1%). The V and J genes are TRBV6-1 and TRBJ2-5; TRBD1 might be the D (5 bases). V was trimmed by 10 bases and J by 3 bases, leaving 12 bases between them. This CDR3 has 12 residues. Looked up from germline, CDR1 is MNHNS and CDR2 is SASEGT. The DNA of the CDR3 is TGTGCCACAGGGCCGGAAAAAGAGACCCAGTACTTC. Translated, it gives CATGPEKETQYF.

The V call is TRBV29-1, the J call TRBJ1-2; 7 bases are a match to TRBD1. Germline V gene data show CDR1 as SQVTM and CDR2 as ANQGSEA. This CDR3 spans 13 amino acids. V lost 8 bases, J lost 2 bases, and 8 bases stayed unmatched. The CDR3 region is CSSGAGGNYGYTF. CDR3 nucleotides: TGCAGCTCGGGCGCAGGGGGGAACTATGGCTACACCTTC. Drawing the rest from reference TRBV29-1 and TRBJ1-2, the complete variable domain is SAVISQKPSRDICQRGTSLTIQCQVDSQVTMMFWYRQQPGQSLTLIATANQGSEATYESGFVIDKFPISRPNLTFSTLTVSNMSPEDSSIYLCSSGAGGNYGYTFGSGTRLTVV.

The rearrangement uses TRBV2 and TRBJ1-6; 7 bases agree with TRBD1. V lost 6 bases to trimming and J lost 7 bases; unmatched junction nucleotides: 9. Germline loops: CDR1 SNHLY, CDR2 FYNNEI. The CDR3 is 15 amino acids. The CDR3 loop is CASSPQGVTNSPLHF. The DNA for the CDR3 is TGTGCCAGCAGCCCCCAGGGGGTGACAAATTCACCCCTCCACTTT.

The chain employs TRBV5-1 and TRBJ1-2; D is unclear. This CDR3 is 14 amino acids long. V was trimmed by 2 bases and J by 7 bases, leaving 15 bases between them. CDR1 is SGHRS, CDR2 YFSETQ, per germline. CDR3 DNA sequence: TGCGCCAGCAGCTTCCTGGGAACGGCACGTGGCTACACCTTC. Residues: CASSFLGTARGYTF. Filled out from reference TRBV5-1 and TRBJ1-2, the complete variable domain reads KAGVTQTPRYLIKTRGQQVTLSCSPISGHRSVSWYQQTPGQGLQFLFEYFSETQRNKGNFPGRFSGRQFSNSRSEMNVSTLELGDSALYLCASSFLGTARGYTFGSGTRLTVV.

This clonotype has only a few counts. The chain links TRBV27 to TRBJ2-5; D is perhaps TRBD1 (5 bases). The CDR3 loop spans 15 amino acids. The V and J ends lost 0 bases and 1 base respectively, with 9 bases between them. Germline V gene data show CDR1 as MNHEY and CDR2 as SMNVEV (reference sequence). The CDR3 here is CASSLSYQGQETQYF. CDR3 nucleotide sequence: TGTGCCAGCAGTTTATCGTACCAGGGCCAAGAGACCCAGTACTTC.

In this sample, this clonotype turned up a few times. CDR3 coding DNA: TGCAGTGCCCCCACGTTGGGGGAGACCCAGTACTTC. It encodes CSAPTLGETQYF. The V and J genes are TRBV20-1 and TRBJ2-5, with unresolved D. Germline loops: CDR1 DFQATT, CDR2 SNEGSKA (reference sequence). Trimming took 6 bases from V and 5 from J, leaving 13 bases between them. CDR3 length: 12 amino acids.

The table lists this clonotype with a few counts. The chain uses TRBV2 and TRBJ2-1, with 8 bases lining up with TRBD2. Germline CDR1 reads SNHLY; CDR2 reads FYNNEI. The CDR3 runs 13 residues. V was clipped by 7 bases and J by 6 bases; unmatched bases: 5. The CDR3 loop reads CASTTGGGNEQFF. The CDR3 region has the DNA TGTGCCAGCACAACGGGAGGGGGCAATGAGCAGTTCTTC.

The genes are TRBV28 and TRBJ2-5, with TRBD2 matching 12 bases. Germline V gene data show CDR1 as MDHEN and CDR2 as SYDVKM. This CDR3 is 16 amino acids long. With 4 bases clipped from V and 5 bases from J, the junction kept 8 bases outside the gene matches. CDR3 region: CASSSPRLAGEETQYF. CDR3 DNA: TGTGCCAGCAGTTCCCCTCGACTAGCGGGAGAGGAGACCCAGTACTTC. The full variable domain, rest sourced from reference TRBV28 and TRBJ2-5, is DVKVTQSSRYLVKRTGEKVFLECVQDMDHENMFWYRQDPGLGLRLIYFSYDVKMKEKGDIPEGYSVSREKKERFSLILESASTNQTSMYLCASSSPRLAGEETQYFGPGTRLLVL.

The rearrangement joins TRBV7-3 to TRBJ2-7, with D perhaps TRBD2 (6 bases). V was clipped by 4 bases and J by 3 bases, with 10 bases between them. Per the germline V gene, CDR1 is SGHTA and CDR2 is FQGTGA. This CDR3 has 13 amino acids. The CDR3: CASSYAGGYEQYF. The CDR3, as DNA: TGTGCCAGCAGCTACGCCGGGGGCTACGAGCAGTACTTC.

V usage is TRBV19 and J usage is TRBJ1-2, with TRBD1 as a possible D gene (5 bases). The V end lost 3 bases, the J end lost 0 bases, and 11 bases lay between the germline ends. This CDR3 contains 15 residues. CDR1 is LNHDA and CDR2 is SQIVND in the germline V gene (reference sequence). This CDR3 reads CASSMTESTNYGYTF. CDR3 nucleotides: TGTGCCAGTAGTATGACAGAAAGTACTAACTATGGCTACACCTTC.

The CDR3 DNA is TGTGCCACCAGTGACCCCGGGACAGGGGCCACCGGGGAGCTGTTTTTT. Protein: CATSDPGTGATGELFF. This rearrangement joins TRBV24-1 to TRBJ2-2, with 10 bases that match TRBD1. V dropped 4 bases and J dropped 4; count of bases not matched to a gene: 5. Germline CDR1 and CDR2: KGHDR and SFDVKD. This CDR3 is 16 amino acids long.

This clonotype was counted between two and nine times. This rearrangement joins TRBV20-1 to TRBJ2-7; a possible D gene is TRBD2 (6 bases). This CDR3 is 12 amino acids long. Trimming took 0 bases from V and 3 from J, leaving 6 bases between them. Looked up from germline, CDR1 is DFQATT and CDR2 is SNEGSKA (reference sequence). Here the CDR3 DNA reads TGCAGTGCTAGAGAGGGAGGCTACGAGCAGTACTTC. It encodes CSAREGGYEQYF.

This clonotype was seen a handful of times. The V call is TRBV6-1, the J call TRBJ2-2, with D tentatively TRBD1 (6 bases). Germline assignment: CDR1 MNHNS and CDR2 SASEGT. With 9 bases removed from V and 3 bases from J, the gap between germline ends came to 11 bases. The CDR3 consists of 13 residues. DNA of the CDR3: TGTGCCAGTAGGACAGTATACACCGGGGAGCTGTTTTTT. It codes for CASRTVYTGELFF.

The genes are TRBV28 and TRBJ1-2, with a possible D match to TRBD1 (5 bases). The CDR3 consists of 14 residues. V lost 5 bases and J lost 0, with 10 bases in between. Looked up from germline, CDR1 is MDHEN and CDR2 is SYDVKM. CDR3 amino acids: CASSRGGANYGYTF. For the CDR3, the DNA is TGTGCCAGCAGTCGCGGGGGGGCTAACTATGGCTACACCTTC.

The chain is built from TRBV20-1 and TRBJ2-2; D ambiguous. V was shortened by 0 bases and J by 1 base, with 15 bases between the two germline ends. Germline loops: CDR1 DFQATT, CDR2 SNEGSKA (reference sequence). There are 17 residues in the CDR3. The CDR3: CSARDSLIAENTGELFF. CDR3 DNA sequence: TGCAGTGCTAGAGATAGCCTTATAGCAGAGAACACCGGGGAGCTGTTTTTT.

The V gene is TRBV18, the J gene TRBJ2-5, with no clear D. Between the trimmed V and J ends, which lost 2 bases and 4 bases, there was a span of 5 bases. CDR3 length: 12 residues. Germline values: CDR1 KGHSH, CDR2 LQKENI. CDR3 sequence (DNA): TGTGCCAGCTCACCAATGGGAGAGACCCAGTACTTC. Encoded protein: CASSPMGETQYF.

The V gene is TRBV12-3 or TRBV12-4, the J gene TRBJ2-5; TRBD1 aligns across 7 bases. This CDR3 contains 13 residues. After removal of 6 bases from V and 3 bases from J, the junction contained 4 bases not matched to a gene. The CDR3 loop reads CASSSGQEETQYF. The CDR3, as DNA: TGTGCCAGCAGCTCCGGACAGGAAGAGACCCAGTACTTC.

This rearrangement joins TRBV7-9 to TRBJ1-3; D gene unclear. CDR1 and CDR2 (germline): SEHNR, FQNEAQ (reference sequence). Trimming left V 5 bases short and J 6 bases short, with 8 bases between. The CDR3 contains 12 residues. This chain's CDR3 is CASSHPPNTIYF. For the CDR3, the DNA is TGTGCCAGCAGCCATCCACCAAACACCATATATTTT.

The V gene is TRBV15, the J gene TRBJ2-5; 7 nucleotides align to TRBD1. The V gene end was trimmed by 2 bases and the J gene end by 1 base; junction bases not matched to a gene: 4. Germline values: CDR1 LNHNV, CDR2 YYDKDF (reference sequence). This CDR3 has 15 residues. CDR3 sequence (DNA): TGTGCCACCAGCAGAAAAACAGGGGCCCAAGAGACCCAGTACTTC. Its protein is CATSRKTGAQETQYF.

In this sample, this clonotype turned up a few times. This chain links TRBV19 with TRBJ1-5; D is possibly TRBD1 (6 bases). V was trimmed by 2 bases and J by 6 bases, leaving 11 bases between them. Germline V gene lookup returns CDR1 LNHDA and CDR2 SQIVND (reference sequence). CDR3 size: 14 residues. CDR3 sequence reads: CASSITGQGQPQHF. As DNA, the CDR3 is TGTGCCAGTAGTATAACAGGGCAGGGTCAGCCCCAGCATTTT.